This T cell receptor beta chain was captured by sequencing in a study of blood T cells in healthy people across ages. Study-wide findings and caveats: The study regarded diversity estimates from one million T cells as underestimates. Age brought a roughly linear fall in TCR beta diversity measured per million T cells. In the absence of known donor CMV status, changes in expanded clonotypes were possibly confounded.

Worth noting for this clonotype: The antigen is undetermined.

It was with a sample-barcoded 5' primer and a J-beta primer mix that a second PCR of roughly 7 to 12 cycles was run. Unique molecular identifiers of 12 random nucleotides labeled each cDNA. TCRdb fed the 5' RACE reads into MiXCR, producing one record per CDR3 protein. This table holds 650,000 to 1,000,000 distinct CDR3 sequences, roughly 35% found once. The germline V gene encodes CDR1 SGHTA and CDR2 FQGNSA. V was clipped by 8 bases and J by 0 bases, with 13 bases between them. The CDR3 has 14 amino acids. Sequencing was done on a sample of blood. The sequence came from a man aged 18 to 30 in good health. This rearrangement joins TRBV7-2 to TRBJ1-1, with D possibly being TRBD1 (5 bases). The CDR3 is CASFPLGLNTEAFF. CDR3 bases: TGTGCCAGCTTCCCACTGGGACTGAACACTGAAGCTTTCTTT.